This TCR beta chain came from a study of shared clonotypes between healthy human individuals. Study background: With ages of 18 to 49, the donors were two women and a few men.

Germline assignment: CDR1 SGHNT and CDR2 YENEEA. CDR3 size: 12 residues. The germline V and J ends were trimmed by 5 bases and 6 bases, with 7 bases remaining between them. Naive CD8 cells were CD45RO-negative, positively selected for CCR7, excluding terminally differentiated effector memory CD45RA+ cells. Measured with immunoSEQ multiplex PCR; TCRdb has only the in-frame clones, and not every one. The sample records about 2.2 million clones, around 93% being singletons. The table lists this clone with a count of one. The receptor's source is a man aged 18 to 30 in good health. Some clones in this sample may be carry-over from other donors' samples. The rearrangement joins TRBV11-3 to TRBJ2-2; D unclear. The specimen sequenced was naive CD8+ T cells from PBMCs. The CDR3 protein is CASSPRAGELFF. For the CDR3, the DNA is TGTGCCAGCAGCCCCCGGGCCGGGGAGCTGTTTTTT.